The clone carrying this TCR beta chain was picked up a small number of times. The antigen is not known. The data belong to a study of T-cell reconstitution after alpha-beta-depleted transplantation in children. Researchers prepared the TCRbeta library using unique molecular identifiers, the study reports. TCRdb re-called the PCR reads with MiXCR, one entry per CDR3 protein. This table holds about 250,000 distinct CDR3 sequences, 20% to 30% found once. The study, taken as a whole, reports: A year had passed since transplant, and T-cell counts and diversity by then came mostly from newly produced T cells.

After removal of 6 bases from V and 5 bases from J, the junction contained 2 bases not matched to a gene. From germline, CDR1 is MNHEY and CDR2 SVGEGT. This CDR3 has 13 residues. Sample: PBMCs, mostly from graft donor cells, taken 360 days after TCRalphabeta/CD19-depleted stem cell transplant. V gene TRBV6-2 or TRBV6-3 combines with J gene TRBJ2-1; 9 nucleotides match TRBD2. The origin of this receptor is a female patient under 10 years old who had a stem cell transplant for congenital amegakaryocytic thrombocytopenia, so the T cells may come from the graft donor. The CDR3 sequence is CASRRLADNEQFF. The CDR3 bases are TGTGCCAGCAGGAGACTAGCGGACAATGAGCAGTTCTTC.